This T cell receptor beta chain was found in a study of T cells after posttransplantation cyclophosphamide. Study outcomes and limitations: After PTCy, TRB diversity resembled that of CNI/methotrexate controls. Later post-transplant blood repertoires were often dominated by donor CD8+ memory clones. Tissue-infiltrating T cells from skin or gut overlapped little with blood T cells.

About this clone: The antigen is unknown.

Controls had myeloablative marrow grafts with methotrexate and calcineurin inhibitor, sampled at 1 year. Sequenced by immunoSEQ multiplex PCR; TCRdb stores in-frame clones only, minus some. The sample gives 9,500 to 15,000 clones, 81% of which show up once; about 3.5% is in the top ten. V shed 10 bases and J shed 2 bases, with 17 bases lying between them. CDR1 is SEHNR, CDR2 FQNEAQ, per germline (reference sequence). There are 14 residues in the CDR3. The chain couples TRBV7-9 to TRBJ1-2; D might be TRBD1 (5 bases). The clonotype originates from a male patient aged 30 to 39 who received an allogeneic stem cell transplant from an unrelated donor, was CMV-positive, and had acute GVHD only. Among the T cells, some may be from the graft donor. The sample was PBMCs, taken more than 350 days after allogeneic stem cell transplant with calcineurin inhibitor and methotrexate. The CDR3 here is CATSDGGRNYGYTF. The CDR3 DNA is TGTGCCACCTCCGATGGGGGGAGAAACTATGGCTACACCTTC.